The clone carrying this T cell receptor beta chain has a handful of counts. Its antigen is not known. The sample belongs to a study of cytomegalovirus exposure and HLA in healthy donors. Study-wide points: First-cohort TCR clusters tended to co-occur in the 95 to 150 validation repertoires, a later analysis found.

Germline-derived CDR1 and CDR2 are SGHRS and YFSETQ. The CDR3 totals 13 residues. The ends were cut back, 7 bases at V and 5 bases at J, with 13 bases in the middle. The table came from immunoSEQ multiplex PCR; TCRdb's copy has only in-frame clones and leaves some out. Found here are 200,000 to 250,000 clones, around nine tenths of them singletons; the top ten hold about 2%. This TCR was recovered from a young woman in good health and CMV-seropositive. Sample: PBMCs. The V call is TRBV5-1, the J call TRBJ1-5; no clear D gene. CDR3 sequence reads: CASSRDLDQPQHF. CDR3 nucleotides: TGCGCCAGCTCCCGGGATTTGGATCAGCCCCAGCATTTT.